This note documents a single T cell receptor (beta chain) sequence. Reverse transcription of about 0.45 to 1 ug RNA was performed with random hexamers. Amplification of TCR beta CDR3 spanned 54 Vbeta and 13 Jbeta via immunoSEQ multiplex PCR. One entry per CDR3 protein, called by TCRdb with MiXCR from the immunoSEQ multiplex PCR reads. The sample lists some 190,000 distinct CDR3 sequences; 90% to 95% were seen once. Sequencing targeted TCR beta in T cells from blood (CD8+ and CD4+). As controls, healthy donors matched for age and sex were used. Both CD4+ and CD8+ T cells were negatively isolated, and TEMRA cells underwent FACS enrichment. The source of the sample is a study of CD8 T cells in Susac syndrome. Germline V gene lookup returns CDR1 SGHVS and CDR2 FQNEAQ. With 5 bases removed from V and 4 bases from J, the gap between germline ends came to 11 bases. This CDR3 spans 13 amino acids.

Sequenced sample: CD4+ T cells from PBMCs. This clonotype was obtained from a human donor in good health. The chain has TRBV7-8 and TRBJ2-5, with D possibly matching TRBD2 (6 bases). In DNA form, the CDR3 reads TGTGCCAGCAGCCCACAGACTAGAGAGACCCAGTACTTC. It codes for CASSPQTRETQYF.